The 21 T cell receptor beta chains reported below all come from one sample, sequenced in a study of cytotoxic CD8 clonotypes in ibrutinib-treated CLL. Libraries were prepared by immunoSEQ multiplex PCR; TCRdb keeps only in-frame clonotypes and omits some of them. This sample has more than 200,000 clones, with 79% found just once. Sequenced here: PBMCs, sampled after 12 months of ibrutinib treatment. These receptors came from a human donor with chronic lymphocytic leukemia.

J is TRBJ2-7 and V is TRBV11-2; possibly TRBD2 for D (6 bases). V lost 3 bases, J lost 3 bases, and 18 bases lay in between. Per germline, CDR1 SGHAT and CDR2 FQNNGV. The CDR3 consists of 16 residues. Here the CDR3 reads CASSFTTEGQGYEQYF. CDR3 DNA sequence: TGTGCCAGCAGCTTTACCACGGAGGGGCAGGGCTACGAGCAGTACTTC.

The V gene is TRBV18, the J gene TRBJ1-1; tentative D call: TRBD1 (5 bases). Germline V gene sequence: CDR1 KGHSH, CDR2 LQKENI. This CDR3 comprises 14 residues. V was shortened by 6 bases and J by 4 bases, with 15 bases between the two germline ends. The CDR3 DNA follows: TGTGCCAGCTCCAATGGACTCCAGGGCACTGAAGCTTTCTTT. Its translation is CASSNGLQGTEAFF.

This clone was recorded a few times. The rearrangement links TRBV10-3 to TRBJ2-3, with D hard to call. CDR3 size: 12 residues. Deletions cut 3 bases from V and 1 base from J, with 2 bases between. Per the germline V gene, CDR1 is ENHRY and CDR2 is SYGVKD. The CDR3 nucleotides are TGTGCCATCAGTGAAGGCACAGATACGCAGTATTTT. It specifies CAISEGTDTQYF.

This chain connects TRBV30 to TRBJ1-5; D possibly corresponds to TRBD1 (5 bases). Per the germline V gene, CDR1 is GTSNPN and CDR2 is SVGIG (reference sequence). CDR3 length: 14 residues. V lost 3 bases and J 2 bases, leaving 11 bases between the germline ends. The CDR3 DNA sequence: TGTGCCTGGAGCGCCGGGACGCGCAATCAGCCCCAGCATTTT. Amino acid sequence: CAWSAGTRNQPQHF. The full variable domain, completed using reference TRBV30 and TRBJ1-5, is SQTIHQWPATLVQPVGSPLSLECTVEGTSNPNLYWYRQAAGRGLQLLFYSVGIGQISSEVPQNLSASRPQDRQFILSSKKLLLSDSGFYLCAWSAGTRNQPQHFGDGTRLSIL.

This chain links TRBV28 with TRBJ2-1; 12 positions agree with TRBD1. Trimming at V came to 6 bases and at J to 9 bases, leaving 6 bases not matched to a gene. Germline CDR1 and CDR2: MDHEN and SYDVKM. The CDR3 loop spans 14 amino acids. The CDR3 bases are TGTGCCAGCAGGGGGACAGGGGGCTCTGGTGAGCAGTTCTTC. Translating it yields CASRGTGGSGEQFF.

The V call is TRBV5-1, the J call TRBJ1-5; weak D call: TRBD1 (5 bases). Germline V CDR1 and CDR2: SGHRS, YFSETQ. The CDR3 runs to 19 residues. V shed 3 bases and J shed 5 bases, with 27 bases lying between them. The CDR3 sequence: CASSSNGFWGPSSDQPQHF. In nucleotides, the CDR3 is TGCGCCAGCAGCTCAAACGGTTTTTGGGGCCCTTCCTCCGATCAGCCCCAGCATTTT.

The V call is TRBV4-1, the J call TRBJ2-1, with a possible D match to TRBD2 (6 bases). Germline loops: CDR1 MGHRA, CDR2 YSYEKL. The CDR3 covers 16 residues. The ends were cut back, 4 bases at V and 6 bases at J, with 19 bases in the middle. The CDR3 reads CASSPRDSGLSNEQFF. For the CDR3, the DNA is TGCGCCAGCAGCCCCCGAGATAGCGGACTATCCAATGAGCAGTTCTTC.

This chain uses TRBV27 with TRBJ1-2; D is ambiguous. Germline V gene sequence: CDR1 MNHEY, CDR2 SMNVEV (reference sequence). V lost 3 bases and J lost 1, with 12 bases in between. The CDR3 is made up of 15 amino acids. The chain's CDR3 is CASSFLGAVNYGYTF. The CDR3 nucleotides read TGTGCCAGCAGTTTCCTCGGCGCAGTTAACTATGGCTACACCTTC.

In its sample, this clone was seen a few times. The rearrangement uses TRBV4-1 and TRBJ1-1, with TRBD1 as a possible D gene (5 bases). Trimming took off 4 bases at V and 3 bases at J, with 12 bases between the two ends. This CDR3 has 14 residues. The germline V gene encodes CDR1 MGHRA and CDR2 YSYEKL. The CDR3 DNA is TGCGCCAGCAGCCGAGACTTGGGGCACACTGAAGCTTTCTTT. As protein: CASSRDLGHTEAFF.

The chain is built from TRBV5-6 and TRBJ2-4, with D unresolved. Germline lookup yields CDR1 SGHDT and CDR2 YYEEEE. The length of the CDR3 is 14 residues. Trimming cost V 4 bases and J 5 bases, with 13 bases left between them. In DNA form, the CDR3 reads TGTGCCAGCAGCCCAGTTCTAGGAGAAAACATTCAGTACTTC. Amino acids: CASSPVLGENIQYF.

The chain employs TRBV5-4 and TRBJ1-2, with D hard to call. This CDR3 region has 14 residues. Germline V gene sequence: CDR1 SGHNT, CDR2 YYREEE (reference sequence). The V and J ends lost 5 bases and 2 bases respectively, with 13 bases between them. The CDR3 reads CASSRAGGNYGYTF. CDR3 DNA: TGTGCCAGCAGTCGAGCGGGAGGCAACTATGGCTACACCTTC.

This chain connects TRBV5-1 to TRBJ2-3; 11 nucleotides align to TRBD2. The CDR3 is 16 residues long. Per germline, CDR1 SGHRS and CDR2 YFSETQ. V was pared by 6 bases and J by 3 bases, with 9 bases of the junction left unmatched. As DNA, the CDR3 is TGCGCCAGCAAGCCGGGGACTAGCGGTTCGACAGATACGCAGTATTTT. Translating gives CASKPGTSGSTDTQYF.

This clone showed up just a few times. The V call is TRBV27, the J call TRBJ2-7, with a weak D call TRBD1 (5 bases). Germline CDR1 and CDR2: MNHEY and SMNVEV (reference sequence). The CDR3 consists of 17 residues. V was trimmed by 5 bases and J by 0 bases, leaving 20 bases between them. In nucleotides, the CDR3 is TGTGCCAGCAGTATCGCCTGGGGCAGACCCAACTCCTACGAGCAGTACTTC. It codes for CASSIAWGRPNSYEQYF.

This sequence joins TRBV7-9 and TRBJ2-7; 7 bases fit TRBD1. The V and J ends lost 0 bases and 3 bases, in that order; junction bases with no gene match: 8. Germline V lookup: CDR1 SEHNR, CDR2 FQNEAQ (reference sequence). The CDR3 sequence is 16 residues long. In nucleotides, the CDR3 is TGTGCCAGCAGCTTAGCCAATCCAGGGACAGACTACGAGCAGTACTTC. This encodes CASSLANPGTDYEQYF.

Here the CDR3 reads CASSVRRGSTDTQYF. The CDR3 DNA is TGTGCCAGCAGTGTCAGGCGGGGCAGCACAGATACGCAGTATTTT. V and J are TRBV25-1 and TRBJ2-3, with D perhaps TRBD2 (6 bases). Germline V gives CDR1 MGHDK, CDR2 SYGVNS. V lost 4 bases and J lost 0, with 11 bases in between. The CDR3 sequence is 15 residues long.

In this sample, this clone turned up a few times. The V call is TRBV5-6, the J call TRBJ2-2; a possible D gene is TRBD1 (5 bases). Germline CDR1 and CDR2: SGHDT and YYEEEE. The CDR3 has 15 amino acids. Trimming cost V 5 bases and J 3 bases, with 14 bases left between them. The DNA for the CDR3 is TGTGCCAGCAGAACTCAGGGATCTTACACCGGGGAGCTGTTTTTT. Encoded protein: CASRTQGSYTGELFF.

The chain carries TRBV7-9 and TRBJ2-1; 7 nucleotides align to TRBD1. With 5 bases clipped from V and 6 bases from J, the junction kept 7 bases outside the gene matches. Germline values: CDR1 SEHNR, CDR2 FQNEAQ (reference sequence). CDR3 size: 14 residues. In DNA, the CDR3 is TGTGCCAGCAGCCACTCCGGGACAGCCAATGAGCAGTTCTTC. Translating gives CASSHSGTANEQFF.

The table lists this clone with a few counts. V gene TRBV5-1 combines with J gene TRBJ1-2, with 9 bases that match TRBD1. Germline CDR1 and CDR2: SGHRS and YFSETQ. The CDR3 runs to 11 residues. Losses at the gene ends were 2 bases for V and 11 bases for J; bases not matched to a gene: 1. The CDR3 loop reads CASSFGTGYTF. The CDR3 nucleotides are TGCGCCAGCAGCTTTGGGACAGGGTACACCTTC.

The DNA of the CDR3 is TGTGCCAGCAGCCCAGCAGACTTCGCTGAAGCTTTCTTT. Encoded protein: CASSPADFAEAFF. The chain carries TRBV7-3 and TRBJ1-1; no clear D gene. Germline lookup yields CDR1 SGHTA and CDR2 FQGTGA. The V end lost 5 bases, the J end lost 6 bases, and 13 bases lay between the germline ends. The length of the CDR3 is 13 residues. The full variable domain, in which reference TRBV7-3 and TRBJ1-1 provide the parts outside the CDR3, is GAGVSQTPSNKVTEKGKYVELRCDPISGHTALYWYRQSLGQGPEFLIYFQGTGAADDSGLPNDRFFAVRPEGSVSTLKIQRTERGDSAVYLCASSPADFAEAFFGQGTRLTVV.

The gene calls are TRBV11-2 and TRBJ2-7; 15 bases align to TRBD2. This CDR3 contains 16 residues. After removal of 4 bases from V and 6 bases from J, the junction contained 7 bases not matched to a gene. Germline CDR1 and CDR2: SGHAT and FQNNGV. CDR3 sequence (DNA): TGTGCCAGCAGCTCGGGACTAGCGGGGGGACGGGGCGAGCAGTACTTC. It translates to CASSSGLAGGRGEQYF.

The chain couples TRBV7-9 to TRBJ2-2, with D hard to call. V lost 5 bases and J lost 1, with 14 bases in between. This CDR3 is 16 amino acids long. Per germline, CDR1 SEHNR and CDR2 FQNEAQ (reference sequence). CDR3 loop: CASSLADWGNTGELFF. The CDR3, as DNA: TGTGCCAGCAGCCTCGCCGACTGGGGGAACACCGGGGAGCTGTTTTTT.